These 10 T cell receptor beta chains were sequenced from one sample in a study of cytotoxic CD8 clonotypes in ibrutinib-treated CLL. Sequencing was performed with immunoSEQ multiplex PCR; in TCRdb, only in-frame clones are kept and a portion is missing. The sample yields about 16,000 clones, 65% to 70% seen once. The material was PBMCs, obtained before ibrutinib treatment. Receptors were obtained from a human donor with chronic lymphocytic leukemia.

The rearrangement uses TRBV27 and TRBJ2-3, with D possibly being TRBD1 (7 bases). V gave up 3 bases and J gave up 5 bases, with 21 bases separating them. CDR1 and CDR2 (germline): MNHEY, SMNVEV (reference sequence). The CDR3 totals 17 residues. The CDR3 region is CASSFDPGQGGKDTQYF. In DNA form, the CDR3 reads TGTGCCAGCAGTTTCGACCCAGGGCAGGGGGGTAAAGATACGCAGTATTTT.

The rearrangement uses TRBV6-6 and TRBJ2-7, with 9 bases lining up with TRBD1. Trimming cost V 2 bases and J 4 bases; bases outside gene matches: 9. The CDR3 runs to 16 residues. The germline V gene encodes CDR1 MNHNY and CDR2 SVGAGI (reference sequence). The CDR3 DNA sequence: TGTGCCAGCAGTTACCCCAGGGACAGGGATTTATACGAGCAGTACTTC. It encodes CASSYPRDRDLYEQYF.

This clone was seen only once. CDR3 DNA: TGCGCCAGCAGCCAAGGGACAGCAGGACACACCGGGGAGCTGTTTTTT. It yields the protein CASSQGTAGHTGELFF. This chain uses TRBV4-3 with TRBJ2-2; weak D call: TRBD1 (6 bases). Germline V gene sequence: CDR1 LGHNA, CDR2 YSLEER. Trimming cost V 1 base and J 3 bases, with 12 bases left between them. The CDR3 is made up of 16 amino acids.

This clone was detected only once. This chain joins TRBV4-2 and TRBJ2-7; D is possibly TRBD2 (6 bases). CDR1 and CDR2 (germline): LGHNA, YNFKEQ. The germline V and J ends were trimmed by 7 bases and 3 bases, with 16 bases remaining between them. The CDR3 spans 14 residues. For the CDR3, the DNA is TGTGCCAGCATGGCCCGGCGGGAAAGCTACGAGCAGTACTTC. Amino acid sequence: CASMARRESYEQYF.

This clone was counted a few times. The CDR3 reads CASSWCGGYTF. In DNA, the CDR3 is TGCGCCAGCAGTTGGTGTGGAGGCTACACCTTC. The chain is built from TRBV10-1 and TRBJ1-2, with D uncertain. Trimming cost V 5 bases and J 8 bases, with 9 bases left between them. Per germline, CDR1 WNHNN and CDR2 SYGVQD (reference sequence). This CDR3 is built from 11 residues.

This clone has more than one count but fewer than ten. The chain uses TRBV10-1 and TRBJ1-5; 8 positions agree with TRBD1. Germline trimming cut 2 bases from V and 2 bases from J; bases unmatched to any gene: 8. The CDR3 is 17 residues long. Germline lookup yields CDR1 WNHNN and CDR2 SYGVQD (reference sequence). The CDR3 here is CASSEMDRDWGNQPQHF. CDR3 in DNA: TGCGCCAGCAGTGAGATGGACAGGGATTGGGGCAATCAGCCCCAGCATTTT.

V gene TRBV12-5 combines with J gene TRBJ2-3, with D hard to call. V was shortened by 6 bases and J by 4 bases, with 11 bases between the two germline ends. The CDR3 spans 13 residues. CDR1 and CDR2 (germline): LGHNT, FRNRAP. The CDR3 DNA reads TGTGCTAGTGGCTCAGAGCTAGCAGATACGCAGTATTTT. As protein: CASGSELADTQYF.

J is TRBJ2-3 and V is TRBV5-1, with 14 positions matching TRBD2. V shed 3 bases and J 2 bases; nucleotides not matched to a gene: 5. The CDR3 is 17 amino acids. Germline values: CDR1 SGHRS, CDR2 YFSETQ. CDR3 region: CASSSRLAGGDTDTQYF. Here the CDR3 DNA reads TGCGCCAGCAGCTCCCGACTAGCGGGGGGGGACACAGATACGCAGTATTTT.

DNA for the CDR3: TGTGCCAGCAGCTCCGCCCTTTCACCAGATACGCAGTATTTT. Amino acids: CASSSALSPDTQYF. The rearrangement uses TRBV7-3 and TRBJ2-3, with D hard to call. The germline CDR1 and CDR2 sequences are SGHTA and FQGTGA. This CDR3 spans 14 amino acids. V was clipped by 4 bases and J by 4 bases, with 12 bases between them. The full variable domain, completed using reference TRBV7-3 and TRBJ2-3, is GAGVSQTPSNKVTEKGKYVELRCDPISGHTALYWYRQSLGQGPEFLIYFQGTGAADDSGLPNDRFFAVRPEGSVSTLKIQRTERGDSAVYLCASSSALSPDTQYFGPGTRLTVL.

This clone has a handful of counts. This chain connects TRBV13 to TRBJ1-2, with 7 positions matching TRBD1. The V segment lost 3 bases and the J segment 1 base; nucleotides outside the gene matches: 8. The CDR3 spans 16 residues. From germline, CDR1 is PRHDT and CDR2 FYEKMQ (reference sequence). Written as DNA, the CDR3 is TGTGCCAGCAGCTTGGGAAGACAGGGACTTAACTATGGCTACACCTTC. As protein: CASSLGRQGLNYGYTF.